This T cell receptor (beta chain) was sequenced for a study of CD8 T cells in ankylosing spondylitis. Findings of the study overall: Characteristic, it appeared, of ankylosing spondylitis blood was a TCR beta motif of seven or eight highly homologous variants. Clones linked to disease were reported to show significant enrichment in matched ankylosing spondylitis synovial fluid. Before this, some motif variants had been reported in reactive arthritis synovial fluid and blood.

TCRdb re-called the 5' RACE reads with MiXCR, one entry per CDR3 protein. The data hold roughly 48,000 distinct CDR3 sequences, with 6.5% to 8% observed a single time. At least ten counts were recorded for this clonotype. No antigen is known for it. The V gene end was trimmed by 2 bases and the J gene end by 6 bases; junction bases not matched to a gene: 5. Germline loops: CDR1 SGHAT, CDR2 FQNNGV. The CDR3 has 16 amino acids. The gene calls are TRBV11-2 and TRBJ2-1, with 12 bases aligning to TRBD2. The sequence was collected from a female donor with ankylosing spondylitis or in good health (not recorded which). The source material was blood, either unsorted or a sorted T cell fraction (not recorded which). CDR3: CASSLQSSGGANEQFF. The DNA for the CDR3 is TGTGCCAGCAGCTTACAATCTAGCGGGGGGGCCAATGAGCAGTTCTTC.